The 32 T cell receptor beta chains given below trace back to one sample, sequenced in a study of OX40 agonist ivuxolimab in advanced cancers. Sequencing was performed with immunoSEQ multiplex PCR; in TCRdb, only in-frame clones are kept and a portion is missing. The data show 50,000 to 75,000 clones, 80% to 90% seen once. The material was CD4+ or CD8+ T cells sorted from blood, obtained in a trial of the OX40 agonist ivuxolimab. Every receptor here comes from an adult with an advanced solid tumor such as melanoma, head and neck, liver or kidney cancer.

The rearrangement uses TRBV7-8 and TRBJ1-5; D perhaps matches TRBD1 (5 bases). V was trimmed by 8 bases and J by 2 bases, leaving 16 bases between them. Germline loops: CDR1 SGHVS, CDR2 FQNEAQ. The CDR3 runs to 15 residues. CDR3 protein: CASGFRGSGNQPQHF. The CDR3 DNA reads TGTGCCAGCGGATTTCGGGGGTCTGGCAATCAGCCCCAGCATTTT.

On this clone itself: The same CDR3 also results from other DNA sequences found in this sample. The rearrangement joins TRBV7-2 to TRBJ2-7; tentative D call: TRBD2 (7 bases). The V end lost 2 bases, the J end lost 4 bases, and 12 bases lay between the germline ends. The CDR3 length is 14 residues. CDR1 and CDR2 from the germline V gene are SGHTA and FQGNSA. This CDR3 reads CASSLSGGPYEQYF. The CDR3 DNA is TGTGCCAGCAGCTTATCGGGGGGCCCATACGAGCAGTACTTC.

Turning to this clone: Other DNA sequences in the sample encode the same CDR3. V gene TRBV6-5 combines with J gene TRBJ2-3; 10 bases are shared with TRBD1. In germline, CDR1 is MNHEY, CDR2 SVGAGI. The CDR3 sequence is 16 residues long. J was trimmed by 2 bases and V by 0 bases; bases with no gene match: 2. The CDR3 bases are TGTGCCAGCAGTTACTCGGGACAGGGGAACACAGATACGCAGTATTTT. Translating gives CASSYSGQGNTDTQYF.

A few counts support this clone. The rearrangement joins TRBV9 to TRBJ1-1; TRBD1 matches 7 bases. Trimming took 4 bases from V and 0 from J; bases not matched to a gene: 6. The CDR3 runs to 15 residues. Germline lookup yields CDR1 SGDLS and CDR2 YYNGEE. DNA for the CDR3: TGTGCCAGCAGCCCCCAGACAGGGATGAACACTGAAGCTTTCTTT. This gives the protein CASSPQTGMNTEAFF.

This clone has more than one count but fewer than ten. The rearrangement joins TRBV7-9 to TRBJ1-2; D is perhaps TRBD1 (6 bases). The CDR3 runs to 15 residues. The V end was cut by 3 bases, the J end by 7 bases, with 18 bases between. Germline V gene lookup returns CDR1 SEHNR and CDR2 FQNEAQ (reference sequence). The CDR3 here is CASSFTQAQGGGYTF. The CDR3 DNA follows: TGTGCCAGCAGCTTTACACAAGCACAGGGTGGTGGCTACACCTTC. Full variable domain (missing parts from reference TRBV7-9 and TRBJ1-2): DTGVSQNPRHKITKRGQNVTFRCDPISEHNRLYWYRQTLGQGPEFLTYFQNEAQLEKSRLLSDRFSAERPKGSFSTLEIQRTEQGDSAMYLCASSFTQAQGGGYTFGSGTRLTVV.

V usage is TRBV6-6 and J usage is TRBJ1-4; D is possibly TRBD1 (5 bases). Germline V lookup: CDR1 MNHNY, CDR2 SVGAGI (reference sequence). Trimming removed 4 bases from V and 5 bases from J, with 14 bases in between. The CDR3 length is 15 residues. This CDR3 is CASSWETAQNEKLFF. The CDR3 region has the DNA TGTGCCAGCAGTTGGGAGACAGCGCAAAATGAAAAACTGTTTTTT.

This clone was observed a single time. The chain joins TRBV7-6 to TRBJ2-1; 10 bases are shared with TRBD2. Trimming cost V 1 base and J 9 bases; bases outside gene matches: 27. Germline V gene data show CDR1 as SGHVS and CDR2 as FNYEAQ. The CDR3 runs to 22 residues. The CDR3, as DNA: TGTGCCAGCAGCTTAGTTTTAGCGGGGGGACTGTGTGGTCTCCTCCTACTTCGTGAGCAGTTCTTC. Amino acids: CASSLVLAGGLCGLLLLREQFF.

The chain is built from TRBV7-9 and TRBJ2-1, with 11 bases identical to TRBD2. The CDR3 is made up of 16 amino acids. The germline gives CDR1 SEHNR, CDR2 FQNEAQ (reference sequence). V lost 2 bases, J lost 4 bases, and 4 bases stayed unmatched. The CDR3 region is CASSLSTSGRYNEQFF. The CDR3, as DNA: TGTGCCAGCAGCTTAAGTACTAGCGGGAGATACAATGAGCAGTTCTTC.

Only a few counts were recorded for this clone. This CDR3 is CASSFREKGQPQHF. CDR3 DNA: TGTGCCAGCAGTTTTAGGGAAAAGGGTCAGCCCCAGCATTTT. J is TRBJ1-5 and V is TRBV28; D not certain. Trimming took off 3 bases at V and 6 bases at J, with 12 bases between the two ends. The CDR3 spans 14 residues. The germline CDR1 and CDR2 sequences are MDHEN and SYDVKM.

This clone showed up just a few times. J is TRBJ1-3 and V is TRBV7-9; D remains unclear. Between the trimmed V and J ends, which lost 1 base and 11 bases, there was a span of 9 bases. The CDR3 consists of 12 residues. Germline values: CDR1 SEHNR, CDR2 FQNEAQ (reference sequence). The CDR3 DNA sequence: TGTGCCAGCAGCTTAGTTGAGGGAGCCATATATTTT. It encodes CASSLVEGAIYF.

The chain carries TRBV19 and TRBJ1-5, with no clear D. Germline CDR1 and CDR2: LNHDA and SQIVND (reference sequence). The ends were cut back, 7 bases at V and 0 bases at J, with 7 bases in the middle. This CDR3 has 13 amino acids. Here the CDR3 DNA reads TGTGCCAGTAAACAGTCTAGCAATCAGCCCCAGCATTTT. Translated: CASKQSSNQPQHF.

The chain is built from TRBV10-2 and TRBJ2-7, with TRBD2 matching over 10 bases. Looked up from germline, CDR1 is WSHSY and CDR2 is SAAADI. The CDR3 sequence is 15 residues long. The V and J ends lost 3 bases and 5 bases, in that order; junction bases with no gene match: 7. The CDR3 sequence: CASSDVSGRFNEQYF. CDR3 bases: TGCGCCAGCAGTGATGTTAGCGGGAGGTTCAACGAGCAGTACTTC.

V and J are TRBV28 and TRBJ1-1; D unclear. The V end was cut by 7 bases, the J end by 9 bases, with 12 bases between. Germline-derived CDR1 and CDR2 are MDHEN and SYDVKM. The CDR3 extends over 11 amino acids. CDR3 coding DNA: TGTGCCAGCATGAGTCTCGAGAAAGCTTTCTTT. The encoded protein is CASMSLEKAFF.

The chain uses TRBV10-3 and TRBJ1-1; the D is unclear. The V end lost 0 bases, the J end lost 1 base, and 9 bases lay between the germline ends. Germline-derived CDR1 and CDR2 are ENHRY and SYGVKD. This CDR3 is built from 15 residues. For the CDR3, the DNA is TGTGCCATCAGTGAGTCGTACAGCCAGAACACTGAAGCTTTCTTT. Translation gives CAISESYSQNTEAFF.

The J gene is TRBJ1-5, the V gene TRBV29-1; possible D gene TRBD1, 6 bases. Germline assignment: CDR1 SQVTM and CDR2 ANQGSEA. The CDR3 runs to 15 residues. The V gene lost 7 bases and the J gene lost 6 bases, with 22 bases spanning the gap. DNA of the CDR3: TGCAGCGCCTCGGGGGGAAGGGGGGAAAGTCAGCCCCAGCATTTT. This sequence encodes CSASGGRGESQPQHF. The full variable domain, in which reference TRBV29-1 and TRBJ1-5 provide the parts outside the CDR3, is SAVISQKPSRDICQRGTSLTIQCQVDSQVTMMFWYRQQPGQSLTLIATANQGSEATYESGFVIDKFPISRPNLTFSTLTVSNMSPEDSSIYLCSASGGRGESQPQHFGDGTRLSIL.

The chain combines TRBV29-1 with TRBJ2-2; TRBD1 matches 11 bases. Germline loops: CDR1 SQVTM, CDR2 ANQGSEA. The CDR3 runs to 18 residues. CDR3 nucleotides: TGCTCTAAGTCCAAACCTTCTCGGGACAGGGGGATTCTCGGGGAGCTGTTTTTT. Translating it yields CSKSKPSRDRGILGELFF.

The V and J genes are TRBV28 and TRBJ1-1; 8 bases fit TRBD1. Germline V gene lookup returns CDR1 MDHEN and CDR2 SYDVKM. V was clipped by 4 bases and J by 10 bases; unmatched bases: 8. The CDR3 totals 13 residues. CDR3 in DNA: TGTGCCAGCAGTTCAGGGGGCCGGGATCGAGCTTTCTTT. Translation gives CASSSGGRDRAFF.

The chain recombines TRBV6-6 with TRBJ2-3; D unclear. The CDR3 contains 14 residues. Germline V gene data show CDR1 as MNHNY and CDR2 as SVGAGI (reference sequence). The V end was cut by 0 bases, the J end by 0 bases, with 4 bases between. Here the CDR3 DNA reads TGTGCCAGCAGTTACTCGTCTAGCACAGATACGCAGTATTTT. This encodes CASSYSSSTDTQYF.

The chain carries TRBV29-1 and TRBJ2-1; 7 nucleotides match TRBD1. This CDR3 has 14 amino acids. The V segment lost 1 base and the J segment 1 base; nucleotides outside the gene matches: 1. CDR1 SQVTM and CDR2 ANQGSEA come from the germline V gene. Here the CDR3 DNA reads TGCAGCGTTGAAGCAGGGGGTTCCTACAATGAGCAGTTCTTC. This translates into CSVEAGGSYNEQFF.

The chain joins TRBV5-4 to TRBJ2-7, with D possibly matching TRBD1 (6 bases). Germline CDR1 is SGHNT and CDR2 is YYREEE (reference sequence). The CDR3 contains 13 residues. Trimming took 3 bases from V and 11 from J, leaving 18 bases between them. CDR3 residues: CASSSPDPGVKYF. CDR3 bases: TGTGCCAGCAGCTCACCCGACCCAGGGGTTAAGTACTTC.

This chain uses TRBV28 with TRBJ1-1; no reliable D call. Per the germline V gene, CDR1 is MDHEN and CDR2 is SYDVKM. The CDR3 is 10 amino acids. The CDR3: CGSMNTEAFF. The CDR3 DNA sequence: TGTGGCTCTATGAACACTGAAGCTTTCTTT. The whole variable domain, filled in from reference TRBV28 and TRBJ1-1, reads DVKVTQSSRYLVKRTGEKVFLECVQDMDHENMFWYRQDPGLGLRLIYFSYDVKMKEKGDIPEGYSVSREKKERFSLILESASTNQTSMYLCGSMNTEAFFGQGTRLTVV.

J is TRBJ1-1 and V is TRBV6-5; D is possibly TRBD1 (6 bases). V shed 4 bases and J shed 4 bases, with 10 bases lying between them. Per germline, CDR1 MNHEY and CDR2 SVGAGI. The CDR3 runs to 13 residues. This chain's CDR3 is CASSWRGVTEAFF. The CDR3 DNA reads as TGTGCCAGCAGTTGGAGGGGGGTCACTGAAGCTTTCTTT.

J is TRBJ2-3 and V is TRBV7-2; 8 bases are shared with TRBD1. Trimming cost V 5 bases and J 2 bases; bases outside gene matches: 6. Germline CDR1 SGHTA, CDR2 FQGNSA. The CDR3 runs to 15 residues. The CDR3 DNA sequence: TGTGCCAGCAGCGACAGGGGCCTACTCACAGATACGCAGTATTTT. Protein product: CASSDRGLLTDTQYF.

This chain connects TRBV7-9 to TRBJ1-1; no clear D gene. Trimming pared 1 base from V and 0 bases from J, leaving 9 bases between. Germline V gene data show CDR1 as SEHNR and CDR2 as FQNEAQ (reference sequence). The CDR3 has 15 amino acids. CDR3 region: CASSLGQNMNTEAFF. The CDR3 bases are TGTGCCAGCAGCTTAGGTCAGAACATGAACACTGAAGCTTTCTTT. The complete variable domain, with remaining parts taken from reference TRBV7-9 and TRBJ1-1, reads DTGVSQNPRHKITKRGQNVTFRCDPISEHNRLYWYRQTLGQGPEFLTYFQNEAQLEKSRLLSDRFSAERPKGSFSTLEIQRTEQGDSAMYLCASSLGQNMNTEAFFGQGTRLTVV.

The rearrangement uses TRBV6-6 and TRBJ2-1; 11 bases are a match to TRBD2. CDR3 length: 15 amino acids. Germline CDR1 and CDR2: MNHNY and SVGAGI (reference sequence). V dropped 8 bases and J dropped 6; count of bases not matched to a gene: 9. The CDR3 region has the DNA TGTGCCAGCTTCCCACTAGCGGGAGTAGCCAATGAGCAGTTCTTC. It specifies CASFPLAGVANEQFF.

The chain joins TRBV28 to TRBJ1-1; D unresolved. This CDR3 spans 13 amino acids. V shed 7 bases and J shed 5 bases, with 14 bases lying between them. Germline V lookup: CDR1 MDHEN, CDR2 SYDVKM. CDR3 in DNA: TGTGCCAGCACCGCGCCAAGTGGGACTGAAGCTTTCTTT. Its translation is CASTAPSGTEAFF.

The V and J genes are TRBV2 and TRBJ1-5; tentative D call: TRBD1 (5 bases). The V gene lost 11 bases and the J gene lost 7 bases, with 15 bases spanning the gap. The germline gives CDR1 SNHLY, CDR2 FYNNEI. The CDR3 has 12 residues. Here the CDR3 reads CAGGTANQPQHF. The CDR3 DNA follows: TGTGCCGGGGGGACCGCCAACCAGCCCCAGCATTTT. Drawing the rest from reference TRBV2 and TRBJ1-5, the complete variable domain is EPEVTQTPSHQVTQMGQEVILRCVPISNHLYFYWYRQILGQKVEFLVSFYNNEISEKSEIFDDQFSVERPDGSNFTLKIRSTKLEDSAMYFCAGGTANQPQHFGDGTRLSIL.

This sequence joins TRBV6-5 and TRBJ1-2; 7 nucleotides match TRBD1. Germline V CDR1 and CDR2: MNHEY, SVGAGI. With 4 bases clipped from V and 5 bases from J, the junction kept 4 bases outside the gene matches. The CDR3 loop spans 13 amino acids. The CDR3 protein is CASSWDSRYGYTF. DNA for the CDR3: TGTGCCAGCAGTTGGGACAGCAGATATGGCTACACCTTC.

The rearrangement uses TRBV7-8 and TRBJ2-5, with D unresolved. From germline, CDR1 is SGHVS and CDR2 FQNEAQ. The CDR3 contains 14 residues. Trimming stripped 5 bases from V and 5 bases from J, with 15 bases between. The CDR3 reads CASSERSRGETQYF. As DNA, the CDR3 is TGTGCCAGCAGCGAGAGGTCACGAGGCGAGACCCAGTACTTC.

V usage is TRBV19 and J usage is TRBJ1-3, with 8 bases fitting TRBD1. The J segment lost 2 bases and the V segment lost 4 bases, leaving 1 base of the junction unmatched. The CDR3 runs 14 residues. Germline CDR1 LNHDA, CDR2 SQIVND (reference sequence). CDR3 sequence: CASSTGGTGNTIYF. The CDR3 region has the DNA TGTGCCAGTAGTACAGGGGGCACTGGAAACACCATATATTTT.

This chain uses TRBV11-3 with TRBJ2-2, with D hard to call. CDR3 size: 14 residues. The V gene lost 5 bases and the J gene lost 5 bases, with 12 bases spanning the gap. Germline lookup yields CDR1 SGHNT and CDR2 YENEEA. CDR3 nucleotides: TGTGCCAGCAGCCTGGAAGGGCGGACCGGGGAGCTGTTTTTT. Encoded protein: CASSLEGRTGELFF.

The gene calls are TRBV28 and TRBJ1-1; D is unresolved. The V gene lost 6 bases and the J gene lost 5 bases, with 10 bases spanning the gap. The CDR3 totals 12 residues. The germline gives CDR1 MDHEN, CDR2 SYDVKM. CDR3 sequence: CASRILGTEAFF. The CDR3 DNA is TGTGCCAGCAGAATCCTCGGTACTGAAGCTTTCTTT.